Below, one TCR beta chain is given with its context. The antigen is not known. Both TCR beta VDJ combination and CDR3 sequence profiling were carried out. Genomic DNA was the template for this profiling. TCRdb passed the reads through MiXCR, listing each CDR3 protein once. The profile shows approximately 45,000 distinct CDR3 sequences, around 73% of them singletons. The entry originates in a study of CD8+CD57+ T cells in acquired aplastic anemia. Study details: Sorting CD4+ and CD8+ cells gave DNA averaging approximately 3 ug.

The study's findings and limits: Both patients and controls carried the same twenty-nine CD8+ CDR3 sequences. CD8+ Simpson's diversity in patients was not significantly different from that in controls.

The length of the CDR3 is 14 residues. Germline V gives CDR1 SNHLY, CDR2 FYNNEI. Trimming shortened V by 3 bases and J by 1 base, and 9 bases separated the two germline ends. This chain joins TRBV2 and TRBJ2-5, with D perhaps matching TRBD1 (6 bases). The source of this sequence is a human donor in good health, serving as a control. The sequenced sample was sorted CD4+, CD8+, or CD8+CD57+ T cells (not recorded which) from PBMCs. CDR3: CASSEGHSQETQYF. CDR3 DNA sequence: TGTGCCAGCAGTGAGGGACATTCCCAAGAGACCCAGTACTTC. The full variable domain, its missing parts supplied by reference TRBV2 and TRBJ2-5, is EPEVTQTPSHQVTQMGQEVILRCVPISNHLYFYWYRQILGQKVEFLVSFYNNEISEKSEIFDDQFSVERPDGSNFTLKIRSTKLEDSAMYFCASSEGHSQETQYFGPGTRLLVL.